Listed here are 31 T cell receptor beta chains from one sample, sequenced in a study of Graves' ophthalmopathy and Graves' hyperthyroidism. Transcripts of RNA were the source for amplifying TCR beta CDR3 regions. HTBI primers served in a first-round RT-PCR, which a second-round multiplex PCR followed. TCRdb re-called the multiplex PCR reads through MiXCR, storing one row per CDR3 protein. This sample yields 200,000 to 300,000 distinct CDR3 sequences, of which around 42% are seen a single time; around 43% belongs to the top ten. Sequenced: peripheral blood. Source of these receptors: an adult man with Graves' ophthalmopathy.

This clonotype was counted between two and nine times. The rearrangement joins TRBV7-2 to TRBJ1-4, with 8 bases lining up with TRBD1. After removal of 1 base from V and 5 bases from J, the junction contained 3 bases not matched to a gene. This CDR3 is 15 amino acids long. In germline, CDR1 is SGHTA, CDR2 FQGNSA. CDR3 protein: CASSLVRGRNEKLFF. For the CDR3, the DNA is TGTGCCAGCAGCTTAGTCAGGGGGCGGAATGAAAAACTGTTTTTT. Looking up the rest from reference TRBV7-2 and TRBJ1-4 gives the full variable domain: GAGVSQSPSNKVTEKGKDVELRCDPISGHTALYWYRQSLGQGLEFLIYFQGNSAPDKSGLPSDRFSAERTGGSVSTLTIQRTQQEDSAVYLCASSLVRGRNEKLFFGSGTQLSVL.

This sequence joins TRBV9 and TRBJ1-2; D unresolved. The CDR3 consists of 15 residues. The germline CDR1 and CDR2 sequences are SGDLS and YYNGEE. With 0 bases removed from V and 4 bases from J, the gap between germline ends came to 13 bases. For the CDR3, the DNA is TGTGCCAGCAGCGTAGGTATAGGCGAACTCTATGGCTACACCTTC. Translation gives CASSVGIGELYGYTF.

This clonotype turned up a few times. The rearrangement joins TRBV10-3 to TRBJ2-3; 9 bases agree with TRBD2. In germline, CDR1 is ENHRY, CDR2 SYGVKD. V dropped 4 bases and J dropped 1; count of bases not matched to a gene: 3. The CDR3 totals 15 residues. In DNA form, the CDR3 reads TGTGCCATCAGTGGCGAGCGGGGGGGCACAGATACGCAGTATTTT. Amino acid sequence: CAISGERGGTDTQYF.

V is TRBV4-2 and J is TRBJ1-4; unclear D gene. This CDR3 contains 15 residues. With 0 bases removed from V and 2 bases from J, the gap between germline ends came to 7 bases. The germline CDR1 and CDR2 sequences are LGHNA and YNFKEQ. CDR3 coding DNA: TGTGCCAGCAGCCAAGAGGGAATTACTAATGAAAAACTGTTTTTT. Protein sequence: CASSQEGITNEKLFF.

This chain connects TRBV10-3 to TRBJ1-3; D remains ambiguous. In germline, CDR1 is ENHRY, CDR2 SYGVKD. The CDR3 has 11 amino acids. The V and J ends lost 4 bases and 4 bases respectively, with 2 bases between them. Here the CDR3 reads CAISGGNTIYF. CDR3 DNA: TGTGCCATCAGTGGGGGAAACACCATATATTTT.

The rearrangement uses TRBV9 and TRBJ1-4; D is unclear. Germline assignment: CDR1 SGDLS and CDR2 YYNGEE. V was shortened by 3 bases and J by 8 bases, with 14 bases between the two germline ends. The CDR3 is 14 amino acids. The CDR3 sequence: CASSAPPFEEKLFF. In DNA form, the CDR3 reads TGTGCCAGCAGCGCCCCGCCTTTCGAGGAAAAACTGTTTTTT.

This clonotype was picked up many times. The rearrangement uses TRBV2 and TRBJ2-5; 10 bases match TRBD2. The CDR3 sequence is 14 residues long. The germline gives CDR1 SNHLY, CDR2 FYNNEI. Unmatched junction bases numbered 5, after V lost 4 bases and J lost 6 bases. CDR3 protein: CASSAASGGKTQYF. For the CDR3, the DNA is TGTGCCAGCAGTGCGGCTAGCGGGGGAAAGACCCAGTACTTC.

The chain carries TRBV11-1 and TRBJ2-7, with D perhaps given as TRBD1 or TRBD2 (6 bases each). The V gene lost 1 base and the J gene lost 0 bases, with 10 bases spanning the gap. This CDR3 is built from 15 residues. Germline CDR1 SGHAT, CDR2 FQDESV (reference sequence). The CDR3 DNA reads as TGTGCCAGCAGCTTAGGGAGGGACACCTCCTACGAGCAGTACTTC. Protein sequence: CASSLGRDTSYEQYF. The variable domain in full, with the rest retrieved from reference TRBV11-1 and TRBJ2-7, is EAEVAQSPRYKITEKSQAVAFWCDPISGHATLYWYRQILGQGPELLVQFQDESVVDDSQLPKDRFSAERLKGVDSTLKIQPAELGDSAMYLCASSLGRDTSYEQYFGPGTRLTVT.

The chain couples TRBV25-1 to TRBJ2-7; 10 bases match TRBD2. CDR1 MGHDK and CDR2 SYGVNS come from the germline V gene. The CDR3 runs 17 residues. J was trimmed by 7 bases and V by 6 bases; bases with no gene match: 18. The CDR3, as DNA: TGTGCCAGCAGCCCTGATGGTATGGCTAGCGGGGGATGGGAGCAGTACTTC. Residues: CASSPDGMASGGWEQYF.

The chain recombines TRBV7-3 with TRBJ1-2, with 9 bases that match TRBD1. This CDR3 spans 16 amino acids. CDR1 SGHTA and CDR2 FQGTGA come from the germline V gene. Trimming at V came to 4 bases and at J to 4 bases, leaving 10 bases not matched to a gene. CDR3 protein: CASSWRGQGGGYGYTF. CDR3 bases: TGTGCCAGCAGCTGGCGGGGACAGGGAGGTGGCTATGGCTACACCTTC.

The genes are TRBV20-1 and TRBJ1-6, with 7 bases that match TRBD1. The V gene end was trimmed by 2 bases and the J gene end by 8 bases; junction bases not matched to a gene: 12. CDR3 length equals 16 residues. The germline V gene has CDR1 DFQATT and CDR2 SNEGSKA (reference sequence). CDR3 DNA: TGCAGTGCTAGATCGAATCGGGAGGGGGCTTATTCACCCCTCCACTTT. It is translated as CSARSNREGAYSPLHF.

This clonotype occurred a few times. The chain has TRBV14 and TRBJ2-5; D not certain. This CDR3 is built from 14 residues. The germline CDR1 and CDR2 sequences are SGHDN and FVKESK. Trimming took 1 base from V and 4 from J, leaving 10 bases between them. DNA for the CDR3: TGTGCCAGCAGCCAAGGCTGGACGGGAGAGACCCAGTACTTC. Amino acids: CASSQGWTGETQYF.

This clonotype was seen a handful of times. V is TRBV14 and J is TRBJ2-2; TRBD2 matches at 7 bases. Germline values: CDR1 SGHDN, CDR2 FVKESK. V was pared by 4 bases and J by 9 bases, with 2 bases of the junction left unmatched. CDR3 length equals 12 residues. The CDR3 DNA follows: TGTGCCAGCAGCCGGGGGGGAAGGGAGCTGTTTTTT. It specifies CASSRGGRELFF.

The sample holds many counts of this clonotype. The chain couples TRBV7-2 to TRBJ1-2; D possibly corresponds to TRBD1 (6 bases). Germline CDR1 SGHTA, CDR2 FQGNSA. The V end lost 3 bases, the J end lost 6 bases, and 11 bases lay between the germline ends. This CDR3 region has 13 residues. The CDR3 sequence is CASSFSRGDGYTF. The CDR3 DNA follows: TGTGCCAGCAGCTTTAGTAGGGGGGATGGCTACACCTTC.

This clonotype has just a few counts. V usage is TRBV19 and J usage is TRBJ1-2; 7 bases match TRBD1. From germline, CDR1 is LNHDA and CDR2 SQIVND (reference sequence). The CDR3 has 19 amino acids. J was trimmed by 4 bases and V by 3 bases; bases with no gene match: 20. The CDR3 nucleotides are TGTGCCAGTAGTATGAGGGGACAGTCGCTGAGCCCCTTGCTCTATGGCTACACCTTC. This gives the protein CASSMRGQSLSPLLYGYTF.

The V gene is TRBV3-1, the J gene TRBJ2-1, with 10 bases aligning to TRBD2. The CDR3 extends over 13 amino acids. Per germline, CDR1 LGHDT and CDR2 YNNKEL (reference sequence). Trimming cost V 4 bases and J 15 bases; bases outside gene matches: 9. CDR3 region: CASSPRASGSRFF. In nucleotides, the CDR3 is TGTGCCAGCAGCCCCCGGGCTAGCGGGAGTAGGTTCTTC.

This clonotype was observed at least ten times. The genes are TRBV24-1 and TRBJ1-2; D might be TRBD1 (6 bases). This CDR3 comprises 13 residues. Germline CDR1 and CDR2: KGHDR and SFDVKD. Trimming cost V 5 bases and J 5 bases, with 11 bases left between them. The DNA for the CDR3 is TGTGCCACCAGTGGGACAGTAGGATATGGCTACACCTTC. Protein: CATSGTVGYGYTF.

This clonotype appeared a few times. The chain is built from TRBV19 and TRBJ2-5; TRBD1 is a possible D gene (6 bases). The CDR3 consists of 15 residues. V was shortened by 0 bases and J by 0 bases, with 8 bases between the two germline ends. CDR1 is LNHDA and CDR2 is SQIVND in the germline V gene (reference sequence). The CDR3 region has the DNA TGTGCCAGTAGTATAGAGGGGACAAACCAAGAGACCCAGTACTTC. Translated: CASSIEGTNQETQYF.

V usage is TRBV24-1 and J usage is TRBJ2-2; TRBD1 is a possible D gene (6 bases). This CDR3 comprises 16 residues. Between the trimmed V and J ends, which lost 3 bases and 3 bases, there was a span of 13 bases. Germline CDR1 reads KGHDR; CDR2 reads SFDVKD. This CDR3 is CATSDPGKGDTGELFF. As DNA, the CDR3 is TGTGCCACCAGTGATCCCGGGAAGGGGGACACCGGGGAGCTGTTTTTT.

At least ten counts were recorded for this clonotype. This rearrangement joins TRBV29-1 to TRBJ1-1; D ambiguous. V was cut by 3 bases and J by 6 bases, with 11 bases left in between. The CDR3 consists of 12 residues. Germline V gene lookup returns CDR1 SQVTM and CDR2 ANQGSEA. In nucleotides, the CDR3 is TGCAGCGTTGACCCCACGGGCGCTGAAGCTTTCTTT. Amino acids: CSVDPTGAEAFF.

This rearrangement joins TRBV5-4 to TRBJ2-2, with 10 bases lining up with TRBD2. V was pared by 7 bases and J by 6 bases, with 9 bases of the junction left unmatched. The V gene's germline CDR1 is SGHNT and CDR2 YYREEE (reference sequence). The CDR3 runs to 15 residues. The CDR3, as DNA: TGTGCCAGCCGACCGGGACTAGCGAAGGCCGGGGAGCTGTTTTTT. It specifies CASRPGLAKAGELFF.

A word on this clonotype: The conserved phenylalanine or tryptophan is not found at the CDR3 terminus, so this likely reflects a read error. The limits of the CDR3 on the DNA are not certain, so only TCRdb's listed CDR3 is given. V gene TRBV29-1 combines with J gene TRBJ2-5; TRBD1 was called by the table and not checked on the DNA. Counting both end residues, the CDR3 totals 10 amino acids. The germline V gene has CDR1 SQVTM and CDR2 ANQGSEA. CDR3 in amino acids: CSVRVGGQGL.

This clonotype was counted ten times or more. The V and J genes are TRBV7-2 and TRBJ2-7, with D unresolved. Germline loops: CDR1 SGHTA, CDR2 FQGNSA. V lost 4 bases and J 4 bases, leaving 14 bases between the germline ends. The CDR3 sequence is 14 residues long. The CDR3 nucleotides are TGTGCCAGCAGCTCCCCTTGGGGTGCGTACGAGCAGTACTTC. Translated: CASSSPWGAYEQYF.

In this sample, this clonotype turned up a few times. The CDR3 DNA reads as TGTGCCAGTAGCAAGACAGGGGCCGTCATGTCCTACGAGCAGTACTTC. It yields the protein CASSKTGAVMSYEQYF. The chain couples TRBV19 to TRBJ2-7; 8 bases are shared with TRBD1. Looked up from germline, CDR1 is LNHDA and CDR2 is SQIVND (reference sequence). CDR3 length: 16 residues. V lost 6 bases and J lost 1; bases outside the gene matches: 11.

The table lists this clonotype with a few counts. The chain carries TRBV10-3 and TRBJ2-5, with TRBD2 as a possible D gene (6 bases). Germline CDR1 ENHRY, CDR2 SYGVKD. V lost 4 bases and J lost 0, with 12 bases in between. CDR3 size: 15 residues. The CDR3 reads CAISGGGRDQETQYF. The CDR3 bases are TGTGCCATCAGTGGGGGAGGCCGCGACCAAGAGACCCAGTACTTC.

The chain links TRBV28 to TRBJ1-4; D is uncertain. V dropped 6 bases and J dropped 3 bases, with 8 bases sitting between them. The germline V gene encodes CDR1 MDHEN and CDR2 SYDVKM. This CDR3 has 13 residues. The CDR3 reads CASRGGANEKLFF. CDR3 bases: TGTGCCAGCAGGGGCGGAGCTAATGAAAAACTGTTTTTT. Together with reference TRBV28 and TRBJ1-4, the CDR3 gives the full variable domain: DVKVTQSSRYLVKRTGEKVFLECVQDMDHENMFWYRQDPGLGLRLIYFSYDVKMKEKGDIPEGYSVSREKKERFSLILESASTNQTSMYLCASRGGANEKLFFGSGTQLSVL.

The chain is built from TRBV12-3 or TRBV12-4 and TRBJ1-6; D remains unclear. The CDR3 runs 14 residues. V was shortened by 6 bases and J by 0 bases, with 6 bases between the two germline ends. CDR3 in DNA: TGTGCCAGCAGCACGAGCTCCTATAATTCACCCCTCCACTTT. Amino acid sequence: CASSTSSYNSPLHF.

The V call is TRBV2, the J call TRBJ2-7; D is perhaps TRBD1 or TRBD2 (6 bases each). Germline V CDR1 and CDR2: SNHLY, FYNNEI. This CDR3 is built from 14 residues. With 4 bases removed from V and 5 bases from J, the gap between germline ends came to 15 bases. The CDR3 region is CASSVRGAVNEQYF. DNA for the CDR3: TGTGCCAGCAGTGTAAGGGGGGCCGTCAACGAGCAGTACTTC.

This clonotype was picked up a small number of times. This chain uses TRBV5-1 with TRBJ2-2; 7 bases line up with TRBD1. CDR1 SGHRS and CDR2 YFSETQ come from the germline V gene. The CDR3 spans 16 residues. Trimming took 6 bases from V and 2 from J; bases not matched to a gene: 10. This CDR3 reads CASTWWDSSNTGELFF. The CDR3 DNA sequence: TGCGCCAGCACCTGGTGGGACAGCTCTAACACCGGGGAGCTGTTTTTT.

About this clonotype: This could be a read error, since a much larger clone is one nucleotide away. The chain combines TRBV20-1 with TRBJ1-4; perhaps TRBD1 as D (5 bases). Germline CDR1 reads DFQATT; CDR2 reads SNEGSKA (reference sequence). This CDR3 is built from 10 residues. CDR3 region: CGAEGEKLFF. CDR3 bases: TGCGGTGCTGAGGGGGAAAAACTGTTTTTT.

Many counts were recorded for this clonotype. This chain connects TRBV20-1 to TRBJ2-5; D unclear. CDR1 and CDR2 (germline): DFQATT, SNEGSKA (reference sequence). The V end lost 3 bases, the J end lost 10 bases, and 12 bases lay between the germline ends. This CDR3 spans 11 amino acids. In DNA form, the CDR3 reads TGCAGTGCTAGGGATATCATAGACCAGTACTTC. This encodes CSARDIIDQYF.